Below are 25 T cell receptor beta chains sequenced from a single sample in a study of T cell repertoires in cytomegalovirus infection. Their target antigens are unknown. TCRdb reprocessed the reads with MiXCR, giving one entry per CDR3 protein. The sample contains about 160,000 distinct CDR3 sequences, less than 25% of which appear only once. Sequenced here: CD8+ T cells from cultured PBMCs, sampled from culture after CMV antigen stimulation. These TCRs come from a human donor in good health (CMV status not recorded). Some clones in this sample may be carry-over from other donors' samples.

This clonotype was detected a few times. The DNA is left out, because the CDR3 cannot be placed on it with certainty; the CDR3 is given as TCRdb lists it. The CDR3: CASTIPEVAGGNF. The chain links TRBV7-8 to TRBJ2-5; the DNA was not compared with TRBD1, the D call given in the table. Germline V gene lookup returns CDR1 SGHVS and CDR2 FQNEAQ. The CDR3 is 13 residues long, counting both termini.

The chain has TRBV7-2 and TRBJ1-2; no reliable D call. The CDR3 consists of 11 residues. V lost 7 bases and J lost 3, with 6 bases in between. Germline V lookup: CDR1 SGHTA, CDR2 FQGNSA. The CDR3 loop is CASIVYYGYTF. In nucleotides, the CDR3 is TGTGCCAGCATTGTCTACTATGGCTACACCTTC. Variable domain in full (rest from reference TRBV7-2 and TRBJ1-2): GAGVSQSPSNKVTEKGKDVELRCDPISGHTALYWYRQSLGQGLEFLIYFQGNSAPDKSGLPSDRFSAERTGGSVSTLTIQRTQQEDSAVYLCASIVYYGYTFGSGTRLTVV.

This clonotype was recorded many times. The genes are TRBV28 and TRBJ1-6; 8 positions match TRBD1. The CDR3 length is 15 residues. The V gene's germline CDR1 is MDHEN and CDR2 SYDVKM. V lost 3 bases, J lost 10 bases, and 8 bases stayed unmatched. The CDR3 here is CASSFLRTGSSPLHF. For the CDR3, the DNA is TGTGCCAGCAGTTTCTTACGGACAGGGAGCTCACCCCTCCACTTT.

This chain links TRBV6-5 with TRBJ1-1; D call uncertain. Germline V gene lookup returns CDR1 MNHEY and CDR2 SVGAGI. The V gene lost 1 base and the J gene lost 0 bases, with 12 bases spanning the gap. This CDR3 has 16 residues. The CDR3 region is CASSYLGRSLNTEAFF. DNA for the CDR3: TGTGCCAGCAGTTACTTAGGGAGGAGCTTGAACACTGAAGCTTTCTTT.

The rearrangement uses TRBV12-3 or TRBV12-4 and TRBJ1-1, with 8 positions matching TRBD1. V was pared by 6 bases and J by 4 bases, with 10 bases of the junction left unmatched. The CDR3 is 15 amino acids. CDR3 bases: TGTGCCAGCAGCCCTGTGGACAGGGAACTCACTGAAGCTTTCTTT. Its translation is CASSPVDRELTEAFF.

V usage is TRBV6-6 and J usage is TRBJ2-5; 10 bases map to TRBD1. Germline V gene data show CDR1 as MNHNY and CDR2 as SVGAGI (reference sequence). V trimming: 2 bases; J trimming: 0 bases; junction bases outside the gene matches: 3. CDR3 length: 16 amino acids. The CDR3 reads CASSYRDRGYQETQYF. The DNA of the CDR3 is TGTGCCAGCAGTTACCGGGACAGGGGATACCAAGAGACCCAGTACTTC.

This clonotype turned up a few times. The chain recombines TRBV7-8 with TRBJ2-1; 9 bases line up with TRBD2. Trimming took 2 bases from V and 8 from J; bases not matched to a gene: 7. The germline gives CDR1 SGHVS, CDR2 FQNEAQ. CDR3 size: 15 residues. CDR3 sequence (DNA): TGTGCCAGCAGCTTAAGGGGCGGGGGGGCCGATGAGCAGTTCTTC. Translated: CASSLRGGGADEQFF.

The rearrangement joins TRBV11-3 to TRBJ2-1; 9 bases align to TRBD1. Trimming at V came to 5 bases and at J to 2 bases, leaving 10 bases not matched to a gene. CDR3 size: 17 residues. Germline lookup yields CDR1 SGHNT and CDR2 YENEEA. The CDR3 nucleotides read TGTGCCAGCAGCCTAACTCCGGGACAGGGTACCTACAATGAGCAGTTCTTC. Protein sequence: CASSLTPGQGTYNEQFF.

This clonotype has only a few counts. The V and J genes are TRBV11-2 and TRBJ1-2; no firm D call. V was trimmed by 2 bases and J by 6 bases, leaving 4 bases between them. Germline V gene data show CDR1 as SGHAT and CDR2 as FQNNGV. This CDR3 spans 11 amino acids. CDR3 nucleotide sequence: TGTGCCAGCAGCTTATATAATGGCTACACCTTC. Amino acids: CASSLYNGYTF.

There are a few counts of this clonotype. The V call is TRBV7-2, the J call TRBJ2-1, with 10 positions matching TRBD2. The CDR3 loop spans 15 amino acids. J lost 8 bases, V lost 8 bases, and 12 bases had no gene match. Germline V gives CDR1 SGHTA, CDR2 FQGNSA. CDR3 region: CASPPDSGRRDEQFF. As DNA, the CDR3 is TGTGCCAGCCCCCCGGATAGCGGGAGGAGGGATGAGCAGTTCTTC.

Only a few counts were recorded for this clonotype. The chain employs TRBV2 and TRBJ2-7; D is possibly TRBD1 or TRBD2 (6 bases each). This CDR3 region has 14 residues. Germline CDR1 reads SNHLY; CDR2 reads FYNNEI. Between the trimmed V and J ends, which lost 8 bases and 2 bases, there was a span of 16 bases. DNA of the CDR3: TGTGCCAGCGGGGAGGACAGCTTCCCCTACGAGCAGTACTTC. Protein product: CASGEDSFPYEQYF.

This clonotype was detected ten times or more. The chain combines TRBV7-2 with TRBJ2-7, with a weak D call TRBD2 (6 bases). The CDR3 has 15 residues. CDR1 SGHTA and CDR2 FQGNSA come from the germline V gene. The V end lost 2 bases, the J end lost 2 bases, and 13 bases lay between the germline ends. CDR3 protein: CASSLRLTSTYEQYF. CDR3 DNA: TGTGCCAGCAGCTTAAGGCTCACTAGCACCTACGAGCAGTACTTC.

This chain joins TRBV7-9 and TRBJ2-1, with D perhaps matching TRBD1 (5 bases). The CDR3 runs 18 residues. Germline-derived CDR1 and CDR2 are SEHNR and FQNEAQ (reference sequence). V was shortened by 0 bases and J by 0 bases, with 15 bases between the two germline ends. CDR3 loop: CASSLAPRTLISYNEQFF. DNA for the CDR3: TGTGCCAGCAGCTTAGCCCCCCGGACACTCATCTCCTACAATGAGCAGTTCTTC. Complete variable domain (other parts from reference TRBV7-9 and TRBJ2-1): DTGVSQNPRHKITKRGQNVTFRCDPISEHNRLYWYRQTLGQGPEFLTYFQNEAQLEKSRLLSDRFSAERPKGSFSTLEIQRTEQGDSAMYLCASSLAPRTLISYNEQFFGPGTRLTVL.

This clonotype was observed a few times. This chain uses TRBV20-1 with TRBJ2-5; the match to TRBD2 covers 8 bases. Germline CDR1 DFQATT, CDR2 SNEGSKA (reference sequence). The J segment lost 1 base and the V segment lost 5 bases, leaving 12 bases of the junction unmatched. This CDR3 comprises 16 residues. The CDR3 nucleotides read TGCAGTGCTCCCTGGGTAGCGGGGATTAGCCAAGAGACCCAGTACTTC. Amino acid sequence: CSAPWVAGISQETQYF.

This clonotype turned up a few times. The chain combines TRBV6-5 with TRBJ1-2, with D hard to call. CDR3 size: 15 residues. In germline, CDR1 is MNHEY, CDR2 SVGAGI. V was shortened by 0 bases and J by 6 bases, with 14 bases between the two germline ends. The DNA of the CDR3 is TGTGCCAGCAGTTACTCCCGCGTAGGGTGGAATGGCTACACCTTC. Protein: CASSYSRVGWNGYTF.

With regard to this clonotype: One end of the junction varies from germline; a read error may be responsible. V is TRBV7-2 and J is TRBJ2-7; 8 bases align to TRBD1. Germline V lookup: CDR1 SGHTA, CDR2 FQGNSA. This CDR3 region has 15 residues. The DNA for the CDR3 is TGTGCCCGCAGCCCCGGGCTAGGGACAGGCTACGAGCAGTACTTC. It is translated as CARSPGLGTGYEQYF.

The rearrangement uses TRBV20-1 and TRBJ1-6; D gene uncertain. Germline lookup yields CDR1 DFQATT and CDR2 SNEGSKA (reference sequence). V dropped 0 bases and J dropped 0 bases, with 6 bases sitting between them. The CDR3 sequence is 15 residues long. The CDR3 bases are TGCAGTGCTAGAGACAGGAGCTCCTATAATTCACCCCTCCACTTT. Translation gives CSARDRSSYNSPLHF.

The V call is TRBV6-5, the J call TRBJ2-3; 9 bases align to TRBD1. Losses at the gene ends were 8 bases for V and 0 bases for J; bases not matched to a gene: 9. There are 16 residues in the CDR3. Germline CDR1 MNHEY, CDR2 SVGAGI. CDR3: CASGLDRGGSTDTQYF. In nucleotides, the CDR3 is TGTGCCAGCGGTTTGGACAGGGGCGGCAGCACAGATACGCAGTATTTT.

This clonotype showed up just a few times. The J gene is TRBJ2-1, the V gene TRBV7-2; perhaps TRBD1 as D (6 bases). This CDR3 region has 12 residues. Trimming removed 7 bases at V and 8 bases at J, with 12 bases between. CDR1 is SGHTA, CDR2 FQGNSA, per germline. Here the CDR3 reads CASIPGADEQFF. In nucleotides, the CDR3 is TGTGCCAGCATCCCAGGGGCAGATGAGCAGTTCTTC.

J is TRBJ2-3 and V is TRBV24-1; D remains unclear. From germline, CDR1 is KGHDR and CDR2 SFDVKD. The V end was cut by 0 bases, the J end by 3 bases, with 3 bases between. The CDR3 contains 13 residues. The CDR3: CATSDLETDTQYF. CDR3 nucleotide sequence: TGTGCCACCAGTGATTTGGAGACAGATACGCAGTATTTT.

The rearrangement joins TRBV6-6 to TRBJ2-7; 7 nucleotides agree with TRBD1. This CDR3 comprises 15 residues. Germline V CDR1 and CDR2: MNHNY, SVGAGI (reference sequence). Germline trimming cut 8 bases from V and 6 bases from J; bases unmatched to any gene: 16. CDR3 in amino acids: CASGLPGTAVSEQYF. The CDR3 region has the DNA TGTGCCAGCGGGCTACCAGGGACAGCGGTGAGCGAGCAGTACTTC.

This clonotype showed up just a few times. V usage is TRBV27 and J usage is TRBJ1-2; D unclear. The V gene lost 5 bases and the J gene lost 4 bases, with 14 bases spanning the gap. This CDR3 is built from 14 residues. The germline V gene encodes CDR1 MNHEY and CDR2 SMNVEV (reference sequence). The CDR3 region is CASSPRGGSYGYTF. CDR3 nucleotides: TGTGCCAGCAGTCCCCGGGGAGGGAGCTATGGCTACACCTTC.

The chain has TRBV28 and TRBJ1-6, with a possible D match to TRBD1 (6 bases). V dropped 2 bases and J dropped 4 bases, with 18 bases sitting between them. This CDR3 has 18 amino acids. Germline V gives CDR1 MDHEN, CDR2 SYDVKM. In nucleotides, the CDR3 is TGTGCCAGCAGTTTAGAGGTCTGGGGGCAGCTGTATAATTCACCCCTCCACTTT. Translated: CASSLEVWGQLYNSPLHF.

The V and J genes are TRBV7-6 and TRBJ1-1; D is perhaps TRBD1 (6 bases). The V end lost 4 bases, the J end lost 4 bases, and 13 bases lay between the germline ends. This CDR3 has 14 amino acids. The V gene's germline CDR1 is SGHVS and CDR2 FNYEAQ. This CDR3 reads CASSSIQGGTEAFF. In DNA, the CDR3 is TGTGCCAGCAGCTCCATACAGGGTGGCACTGAAGCTTTCTTT. Looking up the rest from reference TRBV7-6 and TRBJ1-1 gives the full variable domain: GAGVSQSPRYKVTKRGQDVALRCDPISGHVSLYWYRQALGQGPEFLTYFNYEAQQDKSGLPNDRFSAERPEGSISTLTIQRTEQRDSAMYRCASSSIQGGTEAFFGQGTRLTVV.

This clonotype was picked up a small number of times. The chain recombines TRBV11-2 with TRBJ1-2; D is perhaps TRBD1 (5 bases). V lost 5 bases and J 4 bases, leaving 14 bases between the germline ends. The CDR3 extends over 14 amino acids. Germline CDR1 and CDR2: SGHAT and FQNNGV. In nucleotides, the CDR3 is TGTGCCAGCAGCCCGGGGACCGATCCCTATGGCTACACCTTC. It specifies CASSPGTDPYGYTF.